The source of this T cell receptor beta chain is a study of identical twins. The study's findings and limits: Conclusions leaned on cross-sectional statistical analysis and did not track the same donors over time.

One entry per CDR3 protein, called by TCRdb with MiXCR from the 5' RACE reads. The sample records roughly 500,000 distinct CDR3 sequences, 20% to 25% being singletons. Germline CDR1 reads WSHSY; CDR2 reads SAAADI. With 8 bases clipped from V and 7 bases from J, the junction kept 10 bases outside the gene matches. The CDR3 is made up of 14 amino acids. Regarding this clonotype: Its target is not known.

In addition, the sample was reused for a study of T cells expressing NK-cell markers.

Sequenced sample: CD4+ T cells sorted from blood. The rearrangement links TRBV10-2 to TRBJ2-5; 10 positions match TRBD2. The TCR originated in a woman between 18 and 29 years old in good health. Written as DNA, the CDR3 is TGCGCCAGCGGGTCAGCGGGAGGGCCTGGGACCCAGTACTTC. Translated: CASGSAGGPGTQYF.